This T cell receptor (beta chain) is drawn from a study of identical twins. One entry per CDR3 protein, called by TCRdb with MiXCR from the 5' RACE reads. The data contain about 720,000 distinct CDR3 sequences, about 20% of them singletons. The V gene end was trimmed by 2 bases and the J gene end by 8 bases; junction bases not matched to a gene: 15. The CDR3 is made up of 16 amino acids. Germline V lookup: CDR1 SGHKS, CDR2 YYEKEE (reference sequence). A further study also used this sample, focusing on T cells expressing NK-cell markers.

The specimen sequenced was PBMCs. The receptor was isolated from a woman aged 18-35 years in good health. The rearrangement uses TRBV5-5 and TRBJ1-2, with TRBD1 matching over 7 bases. As DNA, the CDR3 is TGTGCCAGCAGCTTTTCGCCGGACAGGCGTGGAGAGGGCTACACCTTC. Translated, it gives CASSFSPDRRGEGYTF.